This T cell receptor beta chain is from a study of T cells in Graves' hyperthyroidism and ophthalmopathy (dated by TCRdb to between 2017 and 2020). In terms of the full investigation: Peripheral blood samples were taken at the time of initial diagnosis, prior to any treatment. TCR V-J signatures able to tell the groups apart were searched for in a discovery cohort of 90 to 100 patients, of whom roughly 42 had Graves' ophthalmopathy and under 65 had stable Graves' hyperthyroidism. Prospective prediction of ophthalmopathy was tested in an independent validation cohort of 18 to 20 hyperthyroidism patients and some 17 patients who later progressed to ophthalmopathy. The 85 to 100 discovery patients were divided at random into training and test sets in a 7:3 ratio. The study also compared thyroid tissue and blood T-cell repertoires from roughly six Graves' hyperthyroidism patients. Once sampling was done, hyperthyroidism patients were given methimazole at a starting dose of 30 mg daily, whereas ophthalmopathy patients were given high-dose intravenous methylprednisolone. According to the paper, TCR Vbeta CDR3 sequencing was carried out on over 130 peripheral blood samples, which came from approximately 43 ophthalmopathy, around 74 hyperthyroidism and roughly 17 progressor patients.

The hyperthyroidism patients were between 18 and 65 years old and newly diagnosed, with a disease duration of less than 2 months. Patients with uncontrolled infections, other autoimmune diseases, pregnancy or lactation were excluded. Clinical symptoms, serum thyroxine and TRAb, thyroid ultrasound, and orbital computed tomography formed the basis for the diagnoses. For progressor patients, blood was drawn at the first diagnosis of hyperthyroidism, before any ophthalmopathy symptoms had appeared. PBMCs were separated from roughly 10 ml of fresh peripheral blood using Ficoll-Paque density gradient centrifugation. Patients classed as progressors first received a Graves' hyperthyroidism diagnosis and then went on to develop ophthalmopathy during follow-up. Total RNA was extracted using Trizol reagent, and RNA quality was assessed on an Agilent 2100 Bioanalyzer. This clonotype appeared many times. The specificity of this receptor is unknown. The sample holds no much larger clone one base away, and base qualities are not on file.

What the work shows at the level of the full study, not this receptor alone: No statistical method was used to set the sample size in advance, and investigators knew the group allocation. Most expanded thyroid clonotypes (frequency above 0.001) were also detected in blood, suggesting blood repertoires may reflect thyroid immune responses. In validation, progression to ophthalmopathy was predicted by the model with more than 65% sensitivity and 72.22% specificity, a median of approximately 6.5 months before onset. A 13 V-J signature model separated ophthalmopathy from stable hyperthyroidism, with 87.88% sensitivity and 81.08% specificity in cross-validation and 80%/75% in testing.

Amplification of TCR beta CDR3 regions was carried out from RNA transcripts. For the first round of RT-PCR on the TCR CDR3, the HTBI primer set was used together with the Qiagen OneStep RT-PCR kit. The libraries were constructed in a second round of multiplex PCR and then size-selected and purified. Sequencing of the libraries was done on an Illumina HiSeq2000 using paired-end 100 bp reads. The original methods were these. SOAPnuke was used to process the raw data, with reads discarded if the reads contained adapters or uncalled bases, had a mean Phred below 15, or lacked an exact constant-primer or identifier match. High-quality paired reads were merged with COPE v1.2.5, and unique nucleotide sequences were defined as clonotypes. MiTCR v1.1 was used to align the clonotypes against IMGT TRBV, TRBD and TRBJ reference segments. Only V-J combinations with frequency above 0.0001, covering about 99% of repertoires, were analysed. A TCS score was defined as the ratio of F50 (clonal expansion) to E x V (chaos), with BLOSUM62-based TCRdist applied between CDR3 peptides within each V-J. Welch's t-statistics and random forest reduced around 550 V-J features to some 14, which were used in a naive Bayes classifier (R e1071). Using fastp at Q25 and MiXCR, TCRdb reprocessed the public reads and kept productive beta chains. Identical CDR3 protein sequences are pooled into one entry, listed with their most common genes and DNA. TCRdb, not the authors, supplied the V and J calls. The sample records roughly 250,000 distinct CDR3 sequences, approximately 14% of which are singletons. Less than 15% of the sample is in the top ten clones.

Trimming costs V 4 bases and J 7 bases, and their ends lie 14 bases apart. In the germline V gene (reference sequence), CDR1 corresponds to MNHEY and CDR2 to SMNVEV. The CDR3 starts with the cysteine, ends with the phenylalanine, and has 14 residues. The sequence is cut down to CDR3 DNA, 42 bases in frame from base 1. The V and J segments used are TRBV27 and TRBJ2-1; TRBD2 could be the D gene, as 5 bases match. The sample consisted of blood. The receptor comes from a woman aged 40 to 49 with Graves' hyperthyroidism that later progressed to Graves' ophthalmopathy. The CDR3 is CASSYSAPGNEQFF. The nucleotides are TGTGCCAGCAGTTATAGCGCCCCTGGGAATGAGCAGTTCTTC.